This TCR beta chain was observed in a study of T-cell memory formation after mild COVID-19. For the study at large: TCR clusters largely stayed donor specific. Study-wide findings and caveats: Day 15 to 85 contractors were CD4/CD8 balanced; later expanders leaned CD4+.

One entry per CDR3 protein results from TCRdb running MiXCR on the 5' RACE reads. The data show 25,000 to 35,000 distinct CDR3 sequences, less than 7.5% seen once. As concerns this clonotype: What it recognizes is unknown.

Germline-derived CDR1 and CDR2 are SGHRS and YFSETQ. V was cut by 3 bases and J by 5 bases, with 11 bases left in between. This CDR3 has 13 residues. This clonotype was sampled from an adult woman who had mild COVID-19 (a few samples of this study predate the infection). Cell type and time point are not known. The rearrangement uses TRBV5-1 and TRBJ1-2, with D perhaps TRBD1 (5 bases). The sample was PBMCs or a T cell subset sorted from them (not recorded which). The CDR3 is CASSSGQGYGYTF. The CDR3 nucleotides read TGCGCCAGCAGCTCTGGGCAGGGTTATGGCTACACCTTC.